What follows are 4 T cell receptor beta chains derived from one specimen sequenced in a study of identical twins. TCRdb reprocessed the 5' RACE reads via MiXCR and lists one record per CDR3 protein. The sample yields 1.5 million to 2 million distinct CDR3 sequences, roughly 35% seen once. Sequencing input: cord blood. The receptors were sampled from a newborn girl in good health.

Note on this clonotype: The junction shows a germline mismatch at one end, possibly a read error. The rearrangement joins TRBV2 to TRBJ1-2, with D uncertain. The CDR3 has 11 amino acids. Germline assignment: CDR1 SNHLY and CDR2 FYNNEI. The CDR3 reads CTSSVRIGYTF. In DNA form, the CDR3 reads TGTACCAGCAGTGTTCGGATTGGCTACACCTTC.

This clonotype was picked up a small number of times. The rearrangement joins TRBV4-2 to TRBJ2-2; TRBD2 matches at 9 bases. The ends lost 4 bases at V and 3 bases at J; junction bases unmatched: 6. This CDR3 has 16 residues. CDR1 and CDR2 (germline): LGHNA, YNFKEQ. Here the CDR3 reads CASSPLSGGYTGELFF. CDR3 bases: TGTGCCAGCAGCCCCCTTAGCGGGGGATACACCGGGGAGCTGTTTTTT.

This clonotype was recorded a few times. This chain links TRBV28 with TRBJ2-5; perhaps TRBD1 as D (6 bases). The CDR3 runs to 17 residues. The V end was cut by 3 bases, the J end by 11 bases, with 28 bases between. The V gene's germline CDR1 is MDHEN and CDR2 SYDVKM. This CDR3 is CASSLGFGTLRGNEQYF. CDR3 DNA sequence: TGTGCCAGCAGTTTGGGGTTTGGGACACTTAGGGGCAATGAGCAGTACTTC.

The table lists this clonotype with many counts. V usage is TRBV29-1 and J usage is TRBJ2-4; D might be TRBD1 (5 bases). Germline values: CDR1 SQVTM, CDR2 ANQGSEA. This CDR3 contains 13 residues. Trimming cost V 6 bases and J 1 base, with 10 bases left between them. The CDR3 is CSVLYRAKNIQYF. CDR3 nucleotides: TGCAGCGTATTATACAGGGCCAAAAACATTCAGTACTTC.